The 21 T cell receptor beta chains given below trace back to one sample, sequenced in a study of blood T cell repertoires in COVID-19. This table comes from immunoSEQ multiplex PCR, and its TCRdb copy is limited to in-frame clones, with some not included. In the table there are approximately 470,000 clones, about nine tenths of which are singletons. The sequenced sample was PBMCs or T cells enriched from blood (not recorded which). The receptors derive from a woman under 30 who had recovered from COVID-19.

The chain links TRBV12-3 or TRBV12-4 to TRBJ1-1, with 7 bases that match TRBD1. There are 12 residues in the CDR3. The ends lost 6 bases at V and 10 bases at J; junction bases unmatched: 8. CDR3 nucleotide sequence: TGTGCCAGCAGCTGGGCGGGACAGATAGCTTTCTTT. Residues: CASSWAGQIAFF.

The chain employs TRBV15 and TRBJ1-5; D remains ambiguous. CDR3 length: 16 residues. CDR1 and CDR2 from the germline V gene are LNHNV and YYDKDF (reference sequence). V was clipped by 1 base and J by 2 bases, with 12 bases between them. CDR3 protein: CATSRGTGGGNQPQHF. The CDR3 region has the DNA TGTGCCACCAGCAGAGGGACCGGCGGGGGCAATCAGCCCCAGCATTTT.

The chain joins TRBV30 to TRBJ1-4, with TRBD1 matching 8 bases. This CDR3 contains 15 residues. J gave up 8 bases and V 4 bases, and 12 bases lay outside the gene matches. Germline CDR1 GTSNPN, CDR2 SVGIG (reference sequence). CDR3 in DNA: TGTGCCTGGACCTCAAGGGGGGACAGGAGAGAAAAACTGTTTTTT. It encodes CAWTSRGDRREKLFF.

The rearrangement links TRBV12-3 or TRBV12-4 to TRBJ2-2; no clear D. Trimming left V 5 bases short and J 6 bases short, with 10 bases between. The CDR3 consists of 13 residues. The CDR3 sequence is CASSTNQAGELFF. DNA for the CDR3: TGTGCCAGCAGTACAAACCAGGCCGGGGAGCTGTTTTTT.

This clone came up a few times. The chain is built from TRBV6-5 and TRBJ1-1; tentative D call: TRBD1 (6 bases). V was trimmed by 7 bases and J by 3 bases, leaving 15 bases between them. CDR1 is MNHEY, CDR2 SVGAGI, per germline. The length of the CDR3 is 14 residues. The CDR3 reads CASTPAGVDTEAFF. The DNA for the CDR3 is TGTGCCAGCACCCCCGCAGGGGTGGACACTGAAGCTTTCTTT.

CDR3 DNA: TGTGCCAGCAGCTGGGGGAGACAGGGCGGGCAGTACTTC. Protein sequence: CASSWGRQGGQYF. The chain uses TRBV5-6 and TRBJ2-7; 7 bases map to TRBD1. Unmatched junction bases numbered 9, after V lost 3 bases and J lost 9 bases. Germline assignment: CDR1 SGHDT and CDR2 YYEEEE. The CDR3 contains 13 residues.

The V gene is TRBV2, the J gene TRBJ1-2; no reliable D call. The CDR3 runs 12 residues. Germline V lookup: CDR1 SNHLY, CDR2 FYNNEI. V shed 2 bases and J shed 8 bases, with 9 bases lying between them. The CDR3 sequence: CASSERERGYTF. The DNA for the CDR3 is TGTGCCAGCAGTGAACGGGAGAGGGGCTACACCTTC.

This chain links TRBV2 with TRBJ1-1; TRBD1 matches 7 bases. Trimming removed 7 bases from V and 5 bases from J; junction bases left unmatched: 7. CDR3 length equals 13 residues. The V gene's germline CDR1 is SNHLY and CDR2 FYNNEI. The DNA for the CDR3 is TGTGCCAGCAAGGGGGCAGGGAAGACTGAAGCTTTCTTT. Translated: CASKGAGKTEAFF.

CDR3 amino acids: CASSSGLTPDTQYF. Here the CDR3 DNA reads TGCGCCAGCAGCTCAGGCCTTACTCCAGATACGCAGTATTTT. This sequence joins TRBV5-1 and TRBJ2-3; D unclear. This CDR3 has 14 amino acids. The V gene's germline CDR1 is SGHRS and CDR2 YFSETQ. Trimming left V 3 bases short and J 4 bases short, with 12 bases between.

This chain uses TRBV2 with TRBJ2-5, with 10 nucleotides matching TRBD1. The CDR3 contains 14 residues. Trimming took 6 bases from V and 4 from J; bases not matched to a gene: 5. CDR1 and CDR2 from the germline V gene are SNHLY and FYNNEI. CDR3 region: CASSGQGGRETQYF. In DNA form, the CDR3 reads TGTGCCAGCAGCGGACAGGGGGGGAGAGAGACCCAGTACTTC.

A note on this clone: In the same sample, other DNA sequences code for this CDR3. The J gene is TRBJ2-3, the V gene TRBV19, with TRBD2 matching 8 bases. V lost 8 bases to trimming and J lost 3 bases; unmatched junction nucleotides: 7. Germline-derived CDR1 and CDR2 are LNHDA and SQIVND (reference sequence). CDR3 length equals 14 residues. The CDR3 coding sequence is TGTGCCAGTTCAATCGGGGGGGGGACAGATACGCAGTATTTT. Encoded protein: CASSIGGGTDTQYF.

The chain is built from TRBV27 and TRBJ1-2; D may be TRBD1 (6 bases). V lost 0 bases and J 6 bases, leaving 14 bases between the germline ends. CDR3 length equals 15 residues. Germline CDR1 MNHEY, CDR2 SMNVEV (reference sequence). The CDR3 nucleotides read TGTGCCAGCAGTTTATCGGGCAGGGAGGGGGATGGCTACACCTTC. As protein: CASSLSGREGDGYTF.

The rearrangement uses TRBV29-1 and TRBJ1-3; 7 bases are shared with TRBD1. CDR1 is SQVTM, CDR2 ANQGSEA, per germline. This CDR3 comprises 13 residues. Unmatched junction bases numbered 2, after V lost 4 bases and J lost 2 bases. The CDR3 nucleotides are TGCAGCGTTGTGGGGACAGCTGGAAACACCATATATTTT. Its translation: CSVVGTAGNTIYF.

The genes are TRBV4-1 and TRBJ1-2, with D tentatively TRBD1 (5 bases). Trimming left V 0 bases short and J 2 bases short, with 7 bases between. The CDR3 loop spans 14 amino acids. Germline V gene lookup returns CDR1 MGHRA and CDR2 YSYEKL. The CDR3 loop is CASSQDQGNYGYTF. The DNA of the CDR3 is TGCGCCAGCAGCCAAGATCAGGGAAACTATGGCTACACCTTC.

This clone has a single count. The chain is built from TRBV19 and TRBJ1-5; 7 nucleotides match TRBD1. Germline-derived CDR1 and CDR2 are LNHDA and SQIVND (reference sequence). The CDR3 is 16 residues long. V shed 5 bases and J 3 bases; nucleotides not matched to a gene: 10. The CDR3 nucleotides read TGTGCCAGTAGTTCCCGGACAGGTATTAACAATCAGCCCCAGCATTTT. This encodes CASSSRTGINNQPQHF.

In this sample, this clone turned up once. The V call is TRBV5-1, the J call TRBJ2-1, with 10 bases lining up with TRBD1. Germline loops: CDR1 SGHRS, CDR2 YFSETQ. V lost 4 bases and J lost 10; bases outside the gene matches: 8. This CDR3 has 14 residues. The CDR3 is CASSHGQGVIEQFF. In DNA form, the CDR3 reads TGCGCCAGCAGCCATGGACAGGGGGTGATAGAGCAGTTCTTC.

V and J are TRBV12-5 and TRBJ2-7; the D is unclear. This CDR3 has 8 residues. Germline-derived CDR1 and CDR2 are LGHNT and FRNRAP. V lost 5 bases to trimming and J lost 12 bases, with 5 bases between them. CDR3 bases: TGTGCTAGTGGTCGTCGGTACTTC. As protein: CASGRRYF. Full variable domain (remainder filled in from reference TRBV12-5 and TRBJ2-7): DARVTQTPRHKVTEMGQEVTMRCQPILGHNTVFWYRQTMMQGLELLAYFRNRAPLDDSGMPKDRFSAEMPDATLATLKIQPSEPRDSAVYFCASGRRYFGPGTRLTVT.

J is TRBJ2-1 and V is TRBV28, with 8 bases identical to TRBD1. Germline CDR1 and CDR2: MDHEN and SYDVKM. With 5 bases clipped from V and 8 bases from J, the junction kept 11 bases outside the gene matches. The CDR3 sequence is 15 residues long. The CDR3: CASSRASDRGDEQFF. CDR3 in DNA: TGTGCCAGCAGTCGAGCCTCCGACAGGGGAGATGAGCAGTTCTTC.

The chain couples TRBV14 to TRBJ2-7; 8 bases map to TRBD1. Trimming cost V 1 base and J 2 bases; bases outside gene matches: 4. This CDR3 has 15 amino acids. Germline V CDR1 and CDR2: SGHDN, FVKESK. The CDR3 sequence: CASSQGTGGTYEQYF. The CDR3 region has the DNA TGTGCCAGCAGCCAAGGAACAGGGGGGACCTACGAGCAGTACTTC.

The rearrangement joins TRBV5-1 to TRBJ2-1; D perhaps matches TRBD1 (5 bases). Trimming stripped 7 bases from V and 8 bases from J, with 25 bases between. This CDR3 spans 16 amino acids. CDR1 and CDR2 (germline): SGHRS, YFSETQ. The CDR3 nucleotides read TGCGCCAGCGATAAGGGGATATCCGCCAAACCCTATGAGCAGTTCTTC. Amino acids: CASDKGISAKPYEQFF.

This chain connects TRBV5-1 to TRBJ2-7; no firm D call. This CDR3 contains 16 residues. The V gene lost 0 bases and the J gene lost 1 base, with 14 bases spanning the gap. Germline V CDR1 and CDR2: SGHRS, YFSETQ. The CDR3, as DNA: TGCGCCAGCAGCTTGGTTGTGCAGGCGTATTCCTACGAGCAGTACTTC. It translates to CASSLVVQAYSYEQYF.